Shown below are 2 T cell receptor beta chains from a single sample sequenced in a study of radiation and T cells in renal cell carcinoma. Stated time point: baseline pretreatment blood. Stated treatment: 15 Gy SBRT to primary tumor, nephrectomy 4 weeks later. TCRdb's copy holds only in-frame clones and misses some; the assay was immunoSEQ multiplex PCR. The sample holds about 150,000 clones; about 87% are singletons and the top ten take around 4.1%. The specimen was blood, collected from a patient whose treatment included radiotherapy and nephrectomy. The receptor set was obtained from a woman aged 70-85 years with renal cell carcinoma.

The chain links TRBV9 to TRBJ2-2; 8 bases are shared with TRBD2. Germline V gene data show CDR1 as SGDLS and CDR2 as YYNGEE. V shed 7 bases, J shed 1 base, and the junction held 3 bases outside the gene matches. The CDR3 totals 14 residues. The CDR3 DNA follows: TGTGCCAGCGGAAGCGGGGGGAACACCGGGGAGCTGTTTTTT. Translated, it gives CASGSGGNTGELFF. The full variable domain, rest sourced from reference TRBV9 and TRBJ2-2, is DSGVTQTPKHLITATGQRVTLRCSPRSGDLSVYWYQQSLDQGLQFLIQYYNGEERAKGNILERFSAQQFPDLHSELNLSSLELGDSALYFCASGSGGNTGELFFGEGSRLTVL.

This chain connects TRBV9 to TRBJ1-3; D is undetermined. This CDR3 has 15 amino acids. Germline values: CDR1 SGDLS, CDR2 YYNGEE. The V gene lost 3 bases and the J gene lost 1 base, with 11 bases spanning the gap. The CDR3 here is CASSGLGVSGNTIYF. Written as DNA, the CDR3 is TGTGCCAGCAGCGGACTCGGTGTATCTGGAAACACCATATATTTT.